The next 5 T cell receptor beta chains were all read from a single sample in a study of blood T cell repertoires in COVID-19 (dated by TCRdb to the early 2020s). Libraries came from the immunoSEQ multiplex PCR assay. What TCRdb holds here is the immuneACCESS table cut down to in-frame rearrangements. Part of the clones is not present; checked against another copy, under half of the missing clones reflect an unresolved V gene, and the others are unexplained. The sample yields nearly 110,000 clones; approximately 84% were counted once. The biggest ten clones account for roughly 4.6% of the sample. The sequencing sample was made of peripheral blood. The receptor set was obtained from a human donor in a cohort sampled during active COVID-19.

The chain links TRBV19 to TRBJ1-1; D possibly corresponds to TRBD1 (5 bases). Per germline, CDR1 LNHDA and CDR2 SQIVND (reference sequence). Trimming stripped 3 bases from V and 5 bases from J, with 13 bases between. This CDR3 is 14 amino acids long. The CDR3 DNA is TGTGCCAGTAGTATTTTAGGGCAGGGAACTGAAGCTTTCTTT. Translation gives CASSILGQGTEAFF.

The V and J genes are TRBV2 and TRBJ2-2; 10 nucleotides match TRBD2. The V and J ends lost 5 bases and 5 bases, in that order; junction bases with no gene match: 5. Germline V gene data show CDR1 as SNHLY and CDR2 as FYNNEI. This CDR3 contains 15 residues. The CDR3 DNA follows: TGTGCCAGCAGTCTCGGACTAGCGGTAACCGGGGAGCTGTTTTTT. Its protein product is CASSLGLAVTGELFF.

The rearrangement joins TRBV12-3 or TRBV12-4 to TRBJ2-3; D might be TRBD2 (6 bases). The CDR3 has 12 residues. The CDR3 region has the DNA TGTGGTTCGGGAGTTAGCACAGATACGCAGTATTTT. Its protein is CGSGVSTDTQYF.

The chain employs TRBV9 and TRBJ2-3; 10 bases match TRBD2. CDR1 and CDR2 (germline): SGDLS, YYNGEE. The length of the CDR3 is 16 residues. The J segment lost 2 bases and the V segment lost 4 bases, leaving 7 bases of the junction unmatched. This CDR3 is CASSPLAGGATDTQYF. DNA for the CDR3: TGTGCCAGCAGCCCTTTAGCGGGAGGAGCCACAGATACGCAGTATTTT.

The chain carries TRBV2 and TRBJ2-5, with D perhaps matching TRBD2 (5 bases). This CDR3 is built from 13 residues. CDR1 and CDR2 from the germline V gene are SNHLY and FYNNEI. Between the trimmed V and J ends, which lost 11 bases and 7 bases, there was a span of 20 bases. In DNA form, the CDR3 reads TGTGCCTCCTCTGAGGGCTCCGGCGGGACCCAGTACTTC. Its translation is CASSEGSGGTQYF.